This record concerns one TCR beta chain sequence. The sample comes from a study of blood T cell repertoires in COVID-19. As for the study in general: Samples taken during acute and convalescent COVID-19 were collected in the United States, Italy and Spain.

Germline values: CDR1 MNHNY, CDR2 SVGAGI (reference sequence). The length of the CDR3 is 16 residues. V lost 4 bases to trimming and J lost 9 bases; unmatched junction nucleotides: 11. Original data processing: Amplification of reference gene primers was used by the study to estimate nucleated cell counts. The protocol was immunoSEQ multiplex PCR, while the TCRdb copy is restricted to in-frame clones and leaves out a portion. For V, J and clone size, that table is used; D and trimming come from the DNA. The table has over 250,000 clones, over 75% seen once. V is TRBV6-6 and J is TRBJ2-1; 11 nucleotides align to TRBD2. This TCR was sampled from a human donor in a cohort sampled during active COVID-19. Sequencing used peripheral blood. The CDR3 nucleotides are TGTGCCAGCAGTTCTTCCCTAGCGGGAGGAGGGGTTGAGCAGTTCTTC. Translated, it gives CASSSSLAGGGVEQFF.